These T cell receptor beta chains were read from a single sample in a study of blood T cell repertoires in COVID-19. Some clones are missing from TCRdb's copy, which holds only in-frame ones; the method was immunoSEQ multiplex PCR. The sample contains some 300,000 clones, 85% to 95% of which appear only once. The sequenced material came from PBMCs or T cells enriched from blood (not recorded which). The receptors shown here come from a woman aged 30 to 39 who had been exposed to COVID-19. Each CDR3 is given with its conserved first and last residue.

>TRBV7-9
CASSNRQGPLEKLFF
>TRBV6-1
CASSEVRQGYGYTF
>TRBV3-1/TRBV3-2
CASSQALGQGTALGNTIYF
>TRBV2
CASSESWAGYGYTF
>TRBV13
CASKEGGNTEAFF
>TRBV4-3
CASSQDLAVSGNTIYF
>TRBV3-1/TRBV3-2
CASSPRGGSYGYTF
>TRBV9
CASSALGAGETQYF
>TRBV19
CASSMPHSNYGYTF
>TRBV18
CASSRNGLAGGRYNEQFF
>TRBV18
CASSPTVNTEAFF
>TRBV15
CATSRDGKVLGRLNSPLHF
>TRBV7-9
CASSSAGVTDNEQFF
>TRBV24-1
CATSVSHEVTDTQYF
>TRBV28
CASSLELAETQETQYF
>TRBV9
CASSGTSGSGELFF
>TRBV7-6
CASSSEQGGNYGYTF
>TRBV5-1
CASSLDRGNTEAFF
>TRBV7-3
CASSLTAQPYGYTF
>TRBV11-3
CASSPGTKRGTQYF
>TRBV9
CASSQGGKAEAFF
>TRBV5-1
CASRPADSPYGYTF
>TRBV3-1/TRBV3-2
CASSQRAGRNTEAFF
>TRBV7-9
CASSPTPPGKAFEKLFF
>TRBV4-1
CASSQVQGSYNSPLHF
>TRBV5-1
CASSLAFSSGDTDTQYF
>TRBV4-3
CASSPDRVVTGELFF
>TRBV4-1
CASSQDPERQGGTEAFF
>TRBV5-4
CASSPASKTSTDTQYF
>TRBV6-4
CASSESSGDTDTQYF
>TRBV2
CASSESHEAFF
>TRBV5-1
CASGPGLPNTGELFF
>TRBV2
CASSHRTYEQYF
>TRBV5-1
CASSTAGTGPGGYTF
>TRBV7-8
CASSPSRVGGLRNSPLHF
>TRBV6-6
CASRRGTGESYEQYF
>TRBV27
CASSQGAQYGYTF
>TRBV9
CASSVVPTMSGREQFF
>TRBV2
CASTTFGTGGKDTQYF
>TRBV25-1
CASSAPGNYGYTF
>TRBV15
CATSRGLAEETQYF
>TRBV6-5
CASRTSANTGELFF
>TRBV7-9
CASSPGLAGAMSRFF
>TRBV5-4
CASFTRAGNYGYTF
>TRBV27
CASSLSGQAKMTDTQYF
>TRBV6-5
CASSSQEAENSPLHF
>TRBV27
CASSLSQLSARGYTF
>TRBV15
CATSRDPIVQGEQYF
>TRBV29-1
CSAAGGRGGTEAFF
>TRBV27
CASSLGDRGFYGYTF
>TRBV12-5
CASAQITDTQYF
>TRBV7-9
CASSRLDSIYEQYF
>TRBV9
CASSGGTRTANTEAFF
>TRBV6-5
CASSRTGHSTDTQYF
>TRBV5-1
CASSLSSGTERISEAFF